These 24 T cell receptor beta chains share one sample of origin, sequenced in a study of radiotherapy plus CTLA-4 blockade in lung cancer. Data came from immunoSEQ multiplex PCR; TCRdb stores just in-frame clones and leaves some out. The repertoire holds approximately 90,000 clones, with about four fifths as singletons. The specimen was peripheral blood, collected from a patient treated with radiotherapy plus ipilimumab. These receptors originate from a human donor with non-small cell lung cancer who had stable disease on radiotherapy plus ipilimumab.

This clone is categorized as medium-sized. This chain uses TRBV10-2 with TRBJ2-3; D not certain. The CDR3 consists of 13 residues. CDR1 is WSHSY, CDR2 SAAADI, per germline. V dropped 3 bases and J dropped 4 bases, with 8 bases sitting between them. CDR3: CASSEGYPDTQYF. The CDR3 region has the DNA TGCGCCAGCAGTGAAGGTTACCCAGATACGCAGTATTTT.

The gene calls are TRBV4-2 and TRBJ2-3; 11 bases match TRBD2. The CDR3 loop spans 15 amino acids. CDR1 is LGHNA and CDR2 is YNFKEQ in the germline V gene. Trimming removed 7 bases from V and 1 base from J; junction bases left unmatched: 4. This CDR3 reads CASTLAGGGTDTQYF. CDR3 DNA sequence: TGTGCCAGCACCCTAGCGGGGGGAGGCACAGATACGCAGTATTTT.

This clone was seen a few times. The chain has TRBV14 and TRBJ1-1, with a tentative D call TRBD1 (6 bases). Trimming shortened V by 7 bases and J by 0 bases, and 15 bases separated the two germline ends. The CDR3 is 15 residues long. Germline V gives CDR1 SGHDN, CDR2 FVKESK. This CDR3 reads CASKTGPNMNTEAFF. CDR3 sequence (DNA): TGTGCCAGCAAGACAGGACCGAACATGAACACTGAAGCTTTCTTT.

V usage is TRBV5-1 and J usage is TRBJ2-7; D may match TRBD1 or TRBD2 (5 bases each). The CDR3 loop spans 11 amino acids. V gave up 4 bases and J gave up 7 bases, with 9 bases separating them. The germline CDR1 and CDR2 sequences are SGHRS and YFSETQ. As DNA, the CDR3 is TGCGCCAGCAGCCACGGGGCTGAGCAGTACTTC. This encodes CASSHGAEQYF.

The J gene is TRBJ2-2, the V gene TRBV27, with D tentatively TRBD1 or TRBD2 (6 bases each). Between the trimmed V and J ends, which lost 8 bases and 1 base, there was a span of 23 bases. In germline, CDR1 is MNHEY, CDR2 SMNVEV (reference sequence). CDR3 size: 18 residues. The CDR3 sequence is CASGPRVPAGQNTGELFF. The CDR3 coding sequence is TGTGCCAGCGGCCCCCGGGTCCCGGCGGGACAGAACACCGGGGAGCTGTTTTTT.

The genes are TRBV7-3 and TRBJ1-5; D unresolved. The V end was cut by 3 bases, the J end by 6 bases, with 9 bases between. The germline gives CDR1 SGHTA, CDR2 FQGTGA. This CDR3 comprises 13 residues. DNA of the CDR3: TGTGCCAGCAGCTTGTCTTATGGTCAGCCCCAGCATTTT. It translates to CASSLSYGQPQHF.

This chain uses TRBV6-1 with TRBJ1-6; 7 positions agree with TRBD1. Germline V gives CDR1 MNHNS, CDR2 SASEGT. This CDR3 has 15 amino acids. V dropped 7 bases and J dropped 3; count of bases not matched to a gene: 6. CDR3 DNA sequence: TGTGCCAGCAAAACAGGGGACGGCTATAATTCACCCCTCCACTTT. This gives the protein CASKTGDGYNSPLHF.

CDR3 nucleotide sequence: TGCGCCAGCAGCTTGCAGTTAGCGGGAATGAGAGATACGCAGTATTTT. It yields the protein CASSLQLAGMRDTQYF. The J gene is TRBJ2-3, the V gene TRBV5-1, with TRBD2 matching 8 bases. V shed 1 base and J 5 bases; nucleotides not matched to a gene: 9. Looked up from germline, CDR1 is SGHRS and CDR2 is YFSETQ. This CDR3 has 16 amino acids. Based on the CDR3 plus reference TRBV5-1 and TRBJ2-3, the full variable domain is KAGVTQTPRYLIKTRGQQVTLSCSPISGHRSVSWYQQTPGQGLQFLFEYFSETQRNKGNFPGRFSGRQFSNSRSEMNVSTLELGDSALYLCASSLQLAGMRDTQYFGPGTRLTVL.

The V call is TRBV11-2, the J call TRBJ2-5; weak D call: TRBD2 (7 bases). TRBJ2-7 explains the end of the DNA better; the J call may be wrong. The germline V gene encodes CDR1 SGHAT and CDR2 FQNNGV. The CDR3 spans 16 residues. As DNA, the CDR3 is TGTGCCAGCAGCTTAAGGGAGGGGGGACCATCCTACGAGCAGTACTTC. It yields the protein CASSLREGGPSYEQYF.

This clone was counted between two and nine times. The rearrangement uses TRBV16 and TRBJ2-1; D not resolved. From germline, CDR1 is KGHSY and CDR2 FQNENV. Between the trimmed V and J ends, which lost 2 bases and 5 bases, there was a span of 4 bases. This CDR3 has 12 residues. The CDR3 region is CASSQVNNEQFF. The CDR3 nucleotides are TGTGCCAGCAGCCAAGTGAACAATGAGCAGTTCTTC.

This rearrangement joins TRBV9 to TRBJ1-5; 9 nucleotides align to TRBD1. Germline CDR1 and CDR2: SGDLS and YYNGEE. This CDR3 region has 17 residues. Trimming removed 3 bases from V and 2 bases from J; junction bases left unmatched: 9. In DNA, the CDR3 is TGTGCCAGCAGCGCGAGTATTACAGGGGGCGGCAATCAGCCCCAGCATTTT. Translated: CASSASITGGGNQPQHF.

This chain joins TRBV6-1 and TRBJ2-7; D gene uncertain. Trimming left V 2 bases short and J 1 base short, with 6 bases between. The germline CDR1 and CDR2 sequences are MNHNS and SASEGT. This CDR3 comprises 13 residues. The CDR3, as DNA: TGTGCCAGCAGTGAATATTTGTCCTACGAGCAGTACTTC. Encoded protein: CASSEYLSYEQYF.

This chain joins TRBV7-9 and TRBJ1-2; 11 bases fit TRBD1. CDR1 is SEHNR, CDR2 FQNEAQ, per germline (reference sequence). The CDR3 length is 12 residues. J lost 13 bases, V lost 5 bases, and 6 bases had no gene match. The CDR3 DNA is TGTGCCAGCAGCGACTGGGACAGGGGGGCCACCTTC. It specifies CASSDWDRGATF.

This clone is a singleton in its sample. The gene calls are TRBV5-1 and TRBJ1-5; 9 bases line up with TRBD1. The CDR3 totals 14 residues. Trimming removed 5 bases from V and 4 bases from J; junction bases left unmatched: 4. Germline assignment: CDR1 SGHRS and CDR2 YFSETQ. The CDR3 nucleotides read TGCGCCAGCAGGGCCGGGACAGGGAATCAGCCCCAGCATTTT. Translation gives CASRAGTGNQPQHF.

The gene calls are TRBV2 and TRBJ1-1; the match to TRBD1 covers 7 bases. The CDR3 has 13 amino acids. V gave up 6 bases and J gave up 5 bases; unmatched junction bases: 6. Germline V gives CDR1 SNHLY, CDR2 FYNNEI. CDR3 sequence reads: CASRRGRGTEAFF. CDR3 bases: TGTGCCAGCAGGAGGGGGCGGGGAACTGAAGCTTTCTTT.

In this sample, this clone turned up once. The chain recombines TRBV7-8 with TRBJ2-7; TRBD2 aligns across 8 bases. There are 14 residues in the CDR3. The germline V gene encodes CDR1 SGHVS and CDR2 FQNEAQ. J was trimmed by 3 bases and V by 3 bases; bases with no gene match: 4. CDR3 protein: CASSFTGGFYEQYF. CDR3 nucleotide sequence: TGTGCCAGCAGCTTTACGGGAGGGTTCTACGAGCAGTACTTC.

This chain links TRBV2 with TRBJ2-2, with a weak D call TRBD2 (8 bases). Per germline, CDR1 SNHLY and CDR2 FYNNEI. V lost 6 bases and J lost 6, with 23 bases in between. This CDR3 region has 17 residues. CDR3 amino acids: CASRRTGPGLGAGELFF. CDR3 DNA sequence: TGTGCCAGCAGGAGGACAGGTCCGGGACTAGGAGCCGGGGAGCTGTTTTTT.

This clone has just a few counts. This sequence joins TRBV30 and TRBJ2-3; D gene unclear. CDR3 length: 13 residues. Trimming removed 1 base from V and 2 bases from J, with 7 bases in between. Germline CDR1 is GTSNPN and CDR2 is SVGIG (reference sequence). CDR3 nucleotide sequence: TGTGCCTGGAGTGCCTTATTCACAGATACGCAGTATTTT. Translated, it gives CAWSALFTDTQYF.

The gene calls are TRBV13 and TRBJ1-3; maybe TRBD1 (6 bases). CDR1 is PRHDT, CDR2 FYEKMQ, per germline (reference sequence). V shed 3 bases and J shed 2 bases, with 11 bases lying between them. There are 15 residues in the CDR3. CDR3 region: CASSFQGPTGNTIYF. CDR3 coding DNA: TGTGCCAGCAGCTTCCAGGGGCCCACTGGAAACACCATATATTTT.

Concerning this clone itself: Compared with germline, one end of the junction differs, possibly owing to a read error. The chain carries TRBV2 and TRBJ1-1; D unclear. Looked up from germline, CDR1 is SNHLY and CDR2 is FYNNEI. The CDR3 loop spans 13 amino acids. The CDR3: CASSWWGSTEAFF. CDR3 DNA sequence: TGCGCCAGCAGTTGGTGGGGTAGTACTGAAGCTTTCTTT.

The rearrangement joins TRBV5-1 to TRBJ2-1; possibly TRBD2 for D (5 bases). The V end lost 0 bases, the J end lost 0 bases, and 13 bases lay between the germline ends. This CDR3 is built from 17 residues. Looked up from germline, CDR1 is SGHRS and CDR2 is YFSETQ. The CDR3 protein is CASSLGLAGGSYNEQFF. The CDR3 DNA reads TGCGCCAGCAGCTTGGGTCTAGCAGGAGGCTCCTACAATGAGCAGTTCTTC.

The V and J genes are TRBV7-3 and TRBJ2-5; TRBD2 might be the D (6 bases). The germline V and J ends were trimmed by 5 bases and 5 bases, with 12 bases remaining between them. Germline V CDR1 and CDR2: SGHTA, FQGTGA. There are 13 residues in the CDR3. CDR3 protein: CASSPASDETQYF. CDR3 coding DNA: TGTGCCAGCAGCCCCGCTAGCGACGAGACCCAGTACTTC.

V usage is TRBV5-1 and J usage is TRBJ2-3; D gene uncertain. CDR1 and CDR2 from the germline V gene are SGHRS and YFSETQ. The CDR3 has 14 amino acids. Trimming shortened V by 4 bases and J by 5 bases, and 14 bases separated the two germline ends. For the CDR3, the DNA is TGCGCCAGCAGCCCTTCAGAAGTTATAGATACGCAGTATTTT. The encoded protein is CASSPSEVIDTQYF.

This clone was observed a single time. The chain recombines TRBV29-1 with TRBJ2-1; 9 bases fit TRBD2. The trim removed 7 bases at V and 7 bases at J, leaving 17 bases unmatched. CDR3 length equals 16 residues. Germline V gives CDR1 SQVTM, CDR2 ANQGSEA. CDR3 protein: CSDIQGEASGTNEQFF. The CDR3 DNA follows: TGCAGCGATATCCAGGGGGAGGCTAGCGGGACTAATGAGCAGTTCTTC.